This T cell receptor beta chain is drawn from a study of identical twins. General study findings and limits: Weaker excess twin sharing was seen among beta out-of-frame sequences. Reduced insertions were recorded for abundant cord blood beta clonotypes, with no such pattern in memory repertoires.

V dropped 6 bases and J dropped 10 bases, with 15 bases sitting between them. CDR3 size: 11 residues. The germline V gene has CDR1 DFQATT and CDR2 SNEGSKA (reference sequence). It was template switching that added a universal primer site, and there were unique molecular identifiers on the cDNA. TCRdb re-called the 5' RACE reads through MiXCR, storing one row per CDR3 protein. The table shows roughly 690,000 distinct CDR3 sequences, with 6% to 6.5% occurring only once. This clonotype was observed at least ten times. Its antigen is not known. Healthy Caucasians, and only they, were the donors. The chain carries TRBV20-1 and TRBJ1-1; D call uncertain. Sequenced sample: naive T cells sorted from blood. This clonotype was obtained from a man between 18 and 29 years old in good health. The CDR3: CSAPLQEGAFF. In nucleotides, the CDR3 is TGCAGTGCCCCCCTTCAGGAAGGAGCTTTCTTT.